These 2 T cell receptor beta chains were sequenced from one sample in a study of PD-1 and CTLA-4 blockade in melanoma. Some clones are missing from TCRdb's copy, which holds only in-frame ones; the method was immunoSEQ multiplex PCR. The repertoire holds more than 15,000 clones, approximately 70% seen once, with over 12% in the top ten. Material: CD8+ T cells from peripheral blood, obtained from a patient given anti-PD-1 treatment. These receptors originate from a human donor with melanoma.

V is TRBV10-3 and J is TRBJ1-2, with 7 bases lining up with TRBD1. The germline CDR1 and CDR2 sequences are ENHRY and SYGVKD. The ends lost 2 bases at V and 6 bases at J; junction bases unmatched: 6. This CDR3 contains 14 residues. This CDR3 is CAISEVGQGDGYTF. In DNA form, the CDR3 reads TGTGCCATCAGTGAGGTGGGGCAGGGGGATGGCTACACCTTC.

This CDR3 is CASSPSETFQYFNEQFF. CDR3 in DNA: TGTGCCAGCTCACCTTCGGAGACCTTTCAATATTTCAATGAGCAGTTCTTC. This chain joins TRBV18 and TRBJ2-1; D ambiguous. The V and J ends lost 3 bases and 6 bases respectively, with 21 bases between them. Germline CDR1 reads KGHSH; CDR2 reads LQKENI. The CDR3 length is 17 residues.